These T cell receptor beta chains were read from a single sample in a study of shared clonotypes between healthy human individuals. Assay used: immunoSEQ multiplex PCR; TCRdb lists only in-frame clones, some missing. The sample consists of about 2.4 million clones, approximately 94% of them appearing once. Sequences were obtained from naive CD4+ T cells sorted from blood. The source is a man younger than 35 in good health. Each CDR3 is given with its conserved first and last residue. D genes are given only for firm matches. Some rows have no size entry. The others give once, few or many, or a class for an expanded clone.

cdr3_length,d_call,clone_size,v_call,j_call,cdr3_nt,cdr3_aa
16,TRBD1,NA,TRBV27,TRBJ1-1,TGTGCCAGCAGTTTGGGACAGGGTATTAGGAACACTGAAGCTTTCTTT,CASSLGQGIRNTEAFF
16,TRBD2,NA,TRBV4-3,TRBJ2-4,TGCGCCAGCAGCCAAGTATCGGGAGGGCCTAAGAACATTCAGTACTTC,CASSQVSGGPKNIQYF
16,TRBD2,NA,TRBV7-6,TRBJ2-1,TGTGCCAGCAGCCTAGTGTGGACTAGCGGTAACAATGAGCAGTTCTTC,CASSLVWTSGNNEQFF
17,TRBD2,NA,TRBV7-8,TRBJ2-2,TGTGCCAGCAGATCAGACGTCGGCGGGGGGGAGACCGGGGAGCTGTTTTTT,CASRSDVGGGETGELFF
18,TRBD1,NA,TRBV12-5,TRBJ1-5,TGTGCTAGTGGTTTGTCCCACGCCTTACAGGGGAGCAATCAGCCCCAGCATTTT,CASGLSHALQGSNQPQHF
17,TRBD2,NA,TRBV5-1,TRBJ2-1,TGCGCCAGCAGCCCCTTATCGGCTAGCGGCTCCTACAATGAGCAGTTCTTC,CASSPLSASGSYNEQFF
15,NA,once,TRBV5-4,TRBJ2-5,TGTGCCAGCAGCTACAGCTCGTGGGGGCCAGAGACCCAGTACTTC,CASSYSSWGPETQYF
16,TRBD2,NA,TRBV30,TRBJ2-7,TGTGCCTGGAGCCTTCGCCGGGGGACTAGCGGGATCGAGCAGTACTTC,CAWSLRRGTSGIEQYF
14,NA,NA,TRBV6-6,TRBJ2-3,TGTGCCAGCAGTATAGGGAGGAACACAGATACGCAGTATTTT,CASSIGRNTDTQYF
16,TRBD2,NA,TRBV7-2,TRBJ2-1,TGTGCCAGCAGACTAGCGGGACTAGCGGGAGGCCATGAGCAGTTCTTC,CASRLAGLAGGHEQFF
17,TRBD1,NA,TRBV5-1,TRBJ2-6,TGCGCCAGCAACCGGGACAGGGTACATACTGGGGCCAACGTCCTGACTTTC,CASNRDRVHTGANVLTF
13,NA,NA,TRBV6-5,TRBJ2-5,TGTGCCAGCAGATCCCCAGGGGGGAAGGCCCACTACTTC,CASRSPGGKAHYF
15,TRBD2,NA,TRBV30,TRBJ2-2,TGTGCCTGGAGTGTACTAAGGACTAGCCCCGGGGAGCTGTTTTTT,CAWSVLRTSPGELFF
16,NA,once,TRBV5-1,TRBJ1-4,TGCGCCAGCAGCTCGGAATACGTTGCAACTAATGAAAAACTGTTTTTT,CASSSEYVATNEKLFF
19,TRBD2,once,TRBV9,TRBJ2-1,TGTGCCAGCAGCTACGGGACTAGCGGGAGAACACGGGGGGAGGGTGAGCAGTTCTTC,CASSYGTSGRTRGEGEQFF
14,TRBD1,NA,TRBV5-1,TRBJ1-1,TGCGCCAGCAGCCCGGGACAGGGGTCCACTGAAGCTTTCTTT,CASSPGQGSTEAFF
13,NA,NA,TRBV4-3,TRBJ2-1,TGCGCCAGCAGCCAAGAGACCTACAATGAGCAGTTCTTC,CASSQETYNEQFF